This TCR beta chain was recorded in a study of blood T cells in healthy people across ages. Study observations and caveats: Unknown CMV status may confound age-related changes in expanded clones. Donors of long life had a larger count of naive CD4+ cells and greater diversity than aged donors. Per-million-T-cell TCR beta diversity fell roughly linearly with age.

This clonotype has more than one count but fewer than ten. The antigen is not known. A second roughly 7 to 12 cycle PCR used barcoded and J-beta primers. MiXCR, run by TCRdb on the 5' RACE reads, gives a single entry per CDR3 protein. Seen here are roughly 790,000 distinct CDR3 sequences, roughly two fifths observed once, and the top ten hold approximately 22%. Trimming took off 4 bases at V and 6 bases at J, with 10 bases between the two ends. This CDR3 region has 12 residues. The germline gives CDR1 MNHEY, CDR2 SVGAGI. The study isolated at least 6 million PBMCs from each sample. The rearrangement links TRBV6-5 to TRBJ2-7; D not certain. This receptor was taken from a woman aged 55-70 years in good health. The specimen was blood. Here the CDR3 reads CASSSVGSEQYF. The CDR3 nucleotides read TGTGCCAGCAGTTCGGTCGGAAGCGAGCAGTACTTC.